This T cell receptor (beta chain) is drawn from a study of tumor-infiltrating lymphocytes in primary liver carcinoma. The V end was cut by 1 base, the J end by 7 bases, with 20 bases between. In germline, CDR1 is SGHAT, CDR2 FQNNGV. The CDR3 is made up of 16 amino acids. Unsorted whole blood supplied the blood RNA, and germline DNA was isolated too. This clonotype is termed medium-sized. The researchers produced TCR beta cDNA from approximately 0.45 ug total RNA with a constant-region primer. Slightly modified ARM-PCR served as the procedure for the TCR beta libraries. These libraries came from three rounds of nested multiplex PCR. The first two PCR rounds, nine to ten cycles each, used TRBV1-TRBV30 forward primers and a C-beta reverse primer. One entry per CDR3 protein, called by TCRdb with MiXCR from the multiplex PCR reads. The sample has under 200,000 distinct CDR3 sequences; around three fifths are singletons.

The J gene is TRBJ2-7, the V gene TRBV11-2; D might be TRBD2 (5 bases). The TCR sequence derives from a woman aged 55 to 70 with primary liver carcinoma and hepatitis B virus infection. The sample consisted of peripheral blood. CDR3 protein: CASSLGLTAVDGEQYF. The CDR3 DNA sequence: TGTGCCAGCAGCTTAGGGCTCACAGCGGTGGATGGGGAGCAGTACTTC. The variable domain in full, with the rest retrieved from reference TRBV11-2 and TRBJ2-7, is EAGVAQSPRYKIIEKRQSVAFWCNPISGHATLYWYQQILGQGPKLLIQFQNNGVVDDSQLPKDRFSAERLKGVDSTLKIQPAKLEDSAVYLCASSLGLTAVDGEQYFGPGTRLTVT.